This T cell receptor beta chain was documented in a study of shared T cell receptors in the human thymus. The CDR3 spans 14 residues. V gave up 6 bases and J gave up 6 bases; unmatched junction bases: 7. Germline values: CDR1 SGHNT, CDR2 YENEEA. TCRdb's copy holds only in-frame clones and misses some; the assay was immunoSEQ multiplex PCR. This table has a few hundred thousand clones, 85% to 95% appearing once. The specimen was thymocytes. The chain is built from TRBV11-3 and TRBJ2-7, with 11 bases matching TRBD2. This TCR was sampled from a human donor. The CDR3 here is CASSRLAGRSEQYF. CDR3 bases: TGTGCCAGCAGTCGACTAGCGGGAAGGAGCGAGCAGTACTTC.